Following are 12 T cell receptor beta chains from one sample sequenced in a study of cytomegalovirus exposure and HLA in healthy donors. 13 Jbeta primers and 60 Vbeta primers were used for the PCR. This table comes from immunoSEQ multiplex PCR, and its TCRdb copy is limited to in-frame clones, with some not included. The sample lists around 97,000 clones, approximately 72% occurring once. Sequencing input: PBMCs. The receptors shown here come from a woman aged 45-59 years in good health and CMV-seronegative.

V gene TRBV6-5 combines with J gene TRBJ2-7, with 9 bases fitting TRBD2. Germline assignment: CDR1 MNHEY and CDR2 SVGAGI. V trimming: 6 bases; J trimming: 1 base; junction bases outside the gene matches: 7. This CDR3 spans 15 amino acids. CDR3 region: CASSFSGSTSYEQYF. DNA of the CDR3: TGTGCCAGCAGCTTTAGCGGGAGTACTTCCTACGAGCAGTACTTC.

This chain links TRBV5-3 with TRBJ1-5; the D gene is possibly TRBD1 (5 bases). TRBV5-3 is identified as an open reading frame with a role that is uncertain. V lost 4 bases, J lost 4 bases, and 27 bases lay in between. The CDR3 runs to 19 residues. The CDR3, as DNA: TGTGCCAGAAGCGCCCCGGGGCCCGGACGGGGGATGATTAATCAGCCCCAGCATTTT. This translates into CARSAPGPGRGMINQPQHF.

The chain has TRBV15 and TRBJ2-3; 8 bases agree with TRBD2. Per the germline V gene, CDR1 is LNHNV and CDR2 is YYDKDF (reference sequence). This CDR3 region has 16 residues. The V gene end was trimmed by 1 base and the J gene end by 6 bases; junction bases not matched to a gene: 9. Here the CDR3 reads CATSRGSGGWGDTQYF. The CDR3 DNA is TGTGCCACCAGCAGAGGGAGCGGGGGATGGGGGGATACGCAGTATTTT.

V gene TRBV28 combines with J gene TRBJ2-2; the match to TRBD2 covers 13 bases. Germline CDR1 MDHEN, CDR2 SYDVKM. The CDR3 has 17 residues. The J segment lost 7 bases and the V segment lost 1 base, leaving 6 bases of the junction unmatched. The CDR3 nucleotides are TGTGCCAGCAGTTTATACGACGGACTAGCGGGAGTCGGGGAGCTGTTTTTT. Translation gives CASSLYDGLAGVGELFF.

The gene calls are TRBV11-3 and TRBJ2-3; 8 positions agree with TRBD2. The CDR3 runs 16 residues. In germline, CDR1 is SGHNT, CDR2 YENEEA. The J segment lost 3 bases and the V segment lost 1 base, leaving 6 bases of the junction unmatched. CDR3 nucleotide sequence: TGTGCCAGCAGCTTAGGACTAGCGAGTTCAACAGATACGCAGTATTTT. Translating it yields CASSLGLASSTDTQYF.

The chain recombines TRBV7-9 with TRBJ1-1; TRBD1 agrees at 9 bases. Germline V gene lookup returns CDR1 SEHNR and CDR2 FQNEAQ (reference sequence). J was trimmed by 1 base and V by 1 base; bases with no gene match: 1. There are 15 residues in the CDR3. The CDR3 loop reads CASSLGDRENTEAFF. In DNA, the CDR3 is TGTGCCAGCAGCTTAGGGGACAGGGAGAACACTGAAGCTTTCTTT.

The V gene is TRBV7-2, the J gene TRBJ2-5; TRBD1 agrees at 9 bases. The CDR3 runs to 19 residues. Losses at the gene ends were 5 bases for V and 5 bases for J; bases not matched to a gene: 21. Germline CDR1 is SGHTA and CDR2 is FQGNSA. This chain's CDR3 is CASSLPITNRTGARETQYF. The DNA of the CDR3 is TGTGCCAGCAGCCTCCCGATCACCAACCGGACAGGGGCTCGGGAGACCCAGTACTTC.

The rearrangement links TRBV19 to TRBJ2-5, with a tentative D call TRBD2 (6 bases). The J call could be wrong; TRBJ2-7 is a better fit for the DNA end. CDR1 is LNHDA and CDR2 is SQIVND in the germline V gene (reference sequence). The CDR3 runs 15 residues. The DNA of the CDR3 is TGTGCCAGTAGTACCACTAGCACCTTAACCTACGAGCAGTACTTC. Protein: CASSTTSTLTYEQYF.

The chain couples TRBV28 to TRBJ2-7; no firm D call. The V and J ends lost 6 bases and 2 bases respectively, with 17 bases between them. Germline V CDR1 and CDR2: MDHEN, SYDVKM. The CDR3 is 15 residues long. The CDR3 nucleotides read TGTGCCAGCAGCCTTAGACTGCCGGTACCCTACGAGCAGTACTTC. It yields the protein CASSLRLPVPYEQYF.

The V and J genes are TRBV5-1 and TRBJ1-6; a possible D gene is TRBD1 (5 bases). The CDR3 runs to 15 residues. The ends were cut back, 0 bases at V and 6 bases at J, with 10 bases in the middle. Germline V lookup: CDR1 SGHRS, CDR2 YFSETQ. CDR3 DNA: TGCGCCAGCAGCTTGGATGGGGCTACTAATTCACCCCTCCACTTT. This codes for CASSLDGATNSPLHF.

The V gene is TRBV29-1, the J gene TRBJ1-2; 7 nucleotides agree with TRBD1. Per germline, CDR1 SQVTM and CDR2 ANQGSEA. The CDR3 spans 14 residues. J was trimmed by 8 bases and V by 4 bases; bases with no gene match: 13. This CDR3 is CSVAPSTGWEGYTF. The CDR3 coding sequence is TGCAGCGTTGCCCCTTCGACAGGGTGGGAGGGCTACACCTTC.

A few counts support this clone. The CDR3 sequence: CASNLHDRLGEQYF. Written as DNA, the CDR3 is TGTGCCAGCAACCTACACGACAGGTTAGGGGAGCAGTACTTC. The chain is built from TRBV28 and TRBJ2-7; a possible D gene is TRBD1 (6 bases). Germline V gives CDR1 MDHEN, CDR2 SYDVKM. This CDR3 spans 14 amino acids. The germline V and J ends were trimmed by 7 bases and 7 bases, with 20 bases remaining between them.